A selection of T cell receptor beta chains follows, all from one sample in a study of blood T cell repertoires in COVID-19. Some clones are missing from TCRdb's copy, which holds only in-frame ones; the method was immunoSEQ multiplex PCR. The sample has some 400,000 clones, roughly 86% seen once. The sequenced sample was peripheral blood. The receptors originated from a human donor in a cohort sampled during active COVID-19. Each CDR3 is given with its conserved first and last residue. Fields, in order: clone size, V gene, J gene, D gene, CDR3 protein, CDR3 DNA. A D gene is named only where the DNA matches it firmly. Rows give clone size only sometimes, using once, few, many, or a class for an expanded clone.

>NA|TRBV3-1/TRBV3-2|TRBJ2-3|TRBD2
CASSPILAGGPDTQYF
TGTGCCAGCAGCCCTATCCTAGCGGGGGGGCCAGATACGCAGTATTTT
>NA|TRBV24-1|TRBJ2-1|TRBD2
CATSHQAGGYNEQFF
TGTGCCACCAGTCATCAGGCGGGGGGCTACAATGAGCAGTTCTTC
>NA|TRBV3-1/TRBV3-2|TRBJ1-1|NA
CASSQWGDEAFF
TGTGCCAGCAGCCAATGGGGGGATGAAGCTTTCTTT
>NA|TRBV10-3|TRBJ2-7|TRBD2
CAIRRGGGDYEQYF
TGTGCCATCCGGCGGGGGGGAGGGGACTACGAGCAGTACTTC
>NA|TRBV9|TRBJ2-3|TRBD1
CASSGLGTGIGDTQYF
TGTGCCAGCAGCGGGCTAGGGACAGGGATAGGAGATACGCAGTATTTT
>NA|TRBV7-2|TRBJ2-5|TRBD2
CASSAGLAKRTQYF
TGTGCCAGCAGCGCGGGACTAGCGAAGCGGACCCAGTACTTC
>NA|TRBV4-1|TRBJ2-1|TRBD2
CASSPLLAGGGANEQFF
TGCGCCAGCAGCCCCCTGCTCGCGGGAGGGGGGGCCAATGAGCAGTTCTTC
>NA|TRBV27|TRBJ1-2|TRBD1
CASSAGTGLRYGYTF
TGTGCCAGCAGTGCTGGGACAGGGTTAAGGTATGGCTACACCTTC
>NA|TRBV11-1|TRBJ2-1|NA
CASSLVGGAVVEQFF
TGTGCCAGCAGCTTAGTTGGCGGGGCGGTGGTGGAGCAGTTCTTC
>NA|TRBV5-6|TRBJ2-1|NA
CASSPLGGGYYNEQFF
TGTGCCAGCAGCCCCTTAGGGGGAGGGTACTACAATGAGCAGTTCTTC
>NA|TRBV15|TRBJ1-2|NA
CATSRVRGSGGYTF
TGTGCCACCAGCAGAGTGCGGGGATCGGGGGGCTACACCTTC
>NA|TRBV5-1|TRBJ2-3|NA
CASSLAAGADTQYF
TGCGCCAGCAGCTTGGCCGCAGGGGCAGATACGCAGTATTTT
>NA|TRBV10-1|TRBJ1-2|NA
CASRAGKESNYGYTF
TGCGCCAGCAGGGCCGGGAAGGAATCGAACTATGGCTACACCTTC
>NA|TRBV6-5|TRBJ1-2|NA
CASRPQGRAYGYTF
TGTGCCAGCAGGCCCCAGGGTCGGGCCTATGGCTACACCTTC
>NA|TRBV7-6|TRBJ2-1|NA
CASSARARGPYNEQFF
TGTGCCAGCAGCGCGAGAGCCCGGGGTCCCTACAATGAGCAGTTCTTC
>NA|TRBV6-5|TRBJ1-2|NA
CASIGQGRGGYTF
TGTGCCAGCATCGGGCAGGGGCGAGGTGGCTACACCTTC
>NA|TRBV5-6|TRBJ2-5|TRBD2
CASSLVRGSDFQETQYF
TGTGCCAGCAGCTTGGTGCGCGGGAGTGACTTCCAAGAGACCCAGTACTTC
>NA|TRBV30|TRBJ1-1|NA
CAWTPWGGLGEAFF
TGTGCCTGGACCCCATGGGGCGGCCTCGGTGAAGCTTTCTTT
>NA|TRBV29-1|TRBJ2-7|TRBD2
CSVEVAGGLVGEQYF
TGCAGCGTTGAAGTAGCGGGAGGGTTAGTGGGCGAGCAGTACTTC
>NA|TRBV19|TRBJ1-5|TRBD1
CASSKPDRGLSNQPQHF
TGTGCCAGTAGCAAGCCGGACAGGGGGCTTAGCAATCAGCCCCAGCATTTT
>NA|TRBV25-1|TRBJ1-2|NA
CASSSGTSIHTF
TGTGCCAGCAGTTCAGGCACGTCGATTCACACCTTC
>NA|TRBV6-5|TRBJ2-7|NA
CASSYSGRAGYEQYF
TGTGCCAGCAGTTACTCTGGCAGGGCAGGCTACGAGCAGTACTTC
>NA|TRBV10-1|TRBJ2-3|TRBD2
CASSGGLAADTQYF
TGCGCCAGCAGTGGGGGACTAGCGGCAGATACGCAGTATTTT
>NA|TRBV28|TRBJ1-5|NA
CASSLMGGSGNQPQHF
TGTGCCAGCAGTCTTATGGGGGGGAGTGGAAATCAGCCCCAGCATTTT
>once|TRBV11-2|TRBJ2-1|TRBD2
CASSLDLASGNNEQFF
TGTGCCAGCAGCTTAGATTTGGCTAGCGGGAATAATGAGCAGTTCTTC
>NA|TRBV5-1|TRBJ2-2|TRBD2
CASREGLAEIAGELFF
TGCGCCAGCAGGGAGGGACTAGCGGAAATAGCCGGGGAGCTGTTTTTT
>NA|TRBV5-1|TRBJ2-7|NA
CASRSGSGIYEQYF
TGCGCCAGCAGGTCAGGTAGCGGAATCTACGAGCAGTACTTC
>NA|TRBV19|TRBJ2-7|NA
CASSIGASPSYEQYF
TGTGCCAGTAGTATAGGGGCTAGCCCCTCCTACGAGCAGTACTTC
>NA|TRBV6-4|TRBJ2-2|NA
CASSEAGTNTGELFF
TGTGCCAGCAGTGAAGCAGGGACGAACACCGGGGAGCTGTTTTTT
>once|TRBV21-1|TRBJ2-5|NA
CASSNYLREETQYF
TGTGCCAGCAGCAATTATCTTCGGGAAGAGACCCAGTACTTC
>NA|TRBV2|TRBJ2-7|TRBD2
CASNLGGTYEQYF
TGTGCCAGCAACCTGGGGGGGACCTACGAGCAGTACTTC
>NA|TRBV3-1/TRBV3-2|TRBJ2-2|NA
CASSQGVGTGELFF
TGTGCCAGCAGCCAGGGCGTAGGCACCGGGGAGCTGTTTTTT
>NA|TRBV11-2|TRBJ2-7|NA
CASTLLGVGAYEQYF
TGTGCCAGCACCCTTTTGGGAGTTGGGGCCTACGAGCAGTACTTC
>NA|TRBV18|TRBJ2-5|TRBD1
CASSTYPPGTGSFETQYF
TGTGCCAGCTCAACCTACCCGCCCGGGACAGGGTCATTCGAGACCCAGTACTTC
>NA|TRBV5-6|TRBJ2-7|NA
CASSLSLSYEQYF
TGTGCCAGCAGCTTGTCCCTCTCCTACGAGCAGTACTTC
>NA|TRBV2|TRBJ2-2|NA
CASSEIGRNTGELFF
TGTGCCAGCAGTGAAATCGGGAGGAACACCGGGGAGCTGTTTTTT
>NA|TRBV30|TRBJ1-1|TRBD1
CAWGAQTGLNTEAFF
TGTGCCTGGGGGGCCCAGACAGGGTTGAACACTGAAGCTTTCTTT
>NA|TRBV4-2|TRBJ2-5|TRBD2
CASSQGASGSVETQYF
TGTGCCAGCAGCCAAGGTGCTAGCGGCAGCGTAGAGACCCAGTACTTC
>few|TRBV19|TRBJ1-6|NA
CASSIGVRGSPLHF
TGTGCCAGTAGTATAGGAGTAAGGGGTTCACCCCTCCACTTT
>NA|TRBV6-5|TRBJ2-7|TRBD1
CAIWTGPYEQYF
TGTGCCATCTGGACAGGGCCCTACGAGCAGTACTTC
>NA|TRBV10-1|TRBJ1-6|NA
CASRDIGHERNSPLHF
TGCGCCAGCAGAGATATAGGACACGAAAGGAATTCACCCCTCCACTTT
>NA|TRBV6-5|TRBJ1-2|NA
CASSYSEAQANYGYTF
TGTGCCAGCAGTTACTCTGAAGCCCAAGCTAACTATGGCTACACCTTC
>NA|TRBV30|TRBJ2-7|TRBD1
CAWSAGQGRYEQYF
TGTGCCTGGAGCGCCGGACAGGGAAGGTACGAGCAGTACTTC
>NA|TRBV6-5|TRBJ1-1|TRBD1
CASSRQGAEAFF
TGTGCCAGCAGTAGACAGGGAGCTGAAGCTTTCTTT
>NA|TRBV9|TRBJ2-6|TRBD2
CASSGPRATSRSGANVLTF
TGTGCCAGCAGCGGGCCCCGAGCGACTAGCCGCTCTGGGGCCAACGTCCTGACTTTC
>NA|TRBV28|TRBJ1-2|NA
CASRTFRGRLKGYTF
TGTGCCAGCAGAACGTTCAGGGGAAGACTAAAAGGCTACACCTTC
>few|TRBV7-9|TRBJ1-1|TRBD1
CASSPTGGGTEAFF
TGTGCCAGCAGCCCAACAGGGGGCGGGACTGAAGCTTTCTTT
>NA|TRBV28|TRBJ2-1|NA
CASSLDPWASNYNEQFF
TGTGCCAGCAGCCTTGATCCCTGGGCATCCAATTACAATGAGCAGTTCTTC
>NA|TRBV6-5|TRBJ2-7|NA
CASSQPYRDYEQYF
TGTGCCAGCAGTCAGCCTTACAGGGACTACGAGCAGTACTTC
>NA|TRBV29-1|TRBJ1-1|TRBD1
CSDRDSFTEAFF
TGCAGCGACCGGGACAGCTTCACTGAAGCTTTCTTT
>NA|TRBV4-2|TRBJ1-2|NA
CASSPPATGGPYYGYTF
TGTGCCAGCAGCCCGCCTGCGACGGGGGGGCCTTACTATGGCTACACCTTC
>NA|TRBV30|TRBJ2-3|NA
CAWSVLADTQYF
TGTGCCTGGAGTGTACTAGCAGATACGCAGTATTTT
>NA|TRBV4-2|TRBJ2-1|TRBD2
CASSVDPSGSATYNEQFF
TGTGCCAGCAGCGTAGACCCTAGCGGGAGTGCGACCTACAATGAGCAGTTCTTC
>NA|TRBV29-1|TRBJ2-1|NA
CSVEARGNEQFF
TGCAGCGTTGAAGCCAGGGGCAATGAGCAGTTCTTC
>once|TRBV7-3|TRBJ2-1|TRBD2
CASSLLAGGNNEQFF
TGTGCCAGCAGCTTACTAGCGGGGGGGAACAATGAGCAGTTCTTC
>NA|TRBV5-1|TRBJ2-5|TRBD2
CASSTVAGIQETQYF
TGCGCCAGCAGCACCGTAGCGGGGATACAAGAGACCCAGTACTTC
>NA|TRBV2|TRBJ1-5|NA
CASSEGVGRQPQHF
TGTGCCAGCAGTGAAGGGGTGGGCCGGCAGCCCCAGCATTTT
>NA|TRBV3-1/TRBV3-2|TRBJ1-6|NA
CASSQARDSYNSPLHF
TGTGCCAGCAGCCAAGCGAGGGACTCTTATAATTCACCCCTCCACTTT
>NA|TRBV24-1|TRBJ2-1|NA
CATSDVGARNEQFF
TGTGCCACCAGTGATGTGGGGGCTCGGAATGAGCAGTTCTTC